The clone carrying this T cell receptor beta chain occurred a few times. This entry comes from a study of patients and donors after allogeneic stem cell transplantation. Per germline, CDR1 SGHRS and CDR2 YFSETQ. The CDR3 has 15 residues. The ends were cut back, 5 bases at V and 1 base at J, with 14 bases in the middle. A single record per CDR3 protein comes from TCRdb applying MiXCR to the RT-PCR reads. The table records approximately 410,000 distinct CDR3 sequences, 16% of them present only once. The sequence was obtained from a human donor who was either an allogeneic HSCT recipient or a stem cell or donor lymphocyte infusion donor (not recorded which). It is not recorded whose cells these are; they may come from a transplant donor. The rearrangement joins TRBV5-1 to TRBJ2-3; D is unresolved. Sequencing was performed on blood, either unsorted or a sorted T cell fraction (not recorded which). This CDR3 reads CASSSLSRGTDTQYF. The CDR3 region has the DNA TGCGCCAGCAGTTCCTTATCACGGGGCACAGATACGCAGTATTTT.